These 15 T cell receptor beta chains were sequenced from one sample in a study of quantifying T cell responses using KT2 cells. Study context: Reverse transcription used primers in the TCR alpha and beta constant regions.

Each cDNA got a UMI-containing oligo ligated at its 3' end. The first PCR ran roughly 4 cycles with an equimolar RC1.1 and RC1.2 beta primer mix. MiXCR, applied by TCRdb to the UMI-ligation and nested PCR reads, yields one record per CDR3 protein. The sample has tens of thousands of distinct CDR3 sequences, around 12% seen once; the top ten hold about 9%. Sequencing was done on a sample of PBMCs spiked with cells of the T cell clone KT2. These receptors came from a human donor.

The CDR3 loop is CASSQETGSNQPQHF. As DNA, the CDR3 is TGTGCCAGCAGCCAAGAAACGGGATCTAATCAGCCCCAGCATTTT. This chain links TRBV4-2 with TRBJ1-5; D unresolved. Deletions cut 0 bases from V and 4 bases from J, with 10 bases between. The CDR3 has 15 amino acids. Germline V lookup: CDR1 LGHNA, CDR2 YNFKEQ.

This clonotype was observed at least ten times. V usage is TRBV20-1 and J usage is TRBJ2-7; 7 nucleotides match TRBD2. The CDR3 sequence is 14 residues long. Germline-derived CDR1 and CDR2 are DFQATT and SNEGSKA (reference sequence). Losses at the gene ends were 4 bases for V and 3 bases for J; bases not matched to a gene: 9. The CDR3 DNA follows: TGCAGTGCTAACCTAGCGGCGTCAATCTACGAGCAGTACTTC. It yields the protein CSANLAASIYEQYF.

This clonotype occurred a few times. This chain links TRBV20-1 with TRBJ2-7, with a weak D call TRBD1 (6 bases). The CDR3 runs to 13 residues. The germline V gene encodes CDR1 DFQATT and CDR2 SNEGSKA (reference sequence). V gave up 6 bases and J gave up 6 bases, with 18 bases separating them. The CDR3 DNA is TGCAGTGCCCGAGCCTCAGGGGTAGGCGAGCAGTACTTC. Translated, it gives CSARASGVGEQYF.

This clonotype was counted a few times. The chain links TRBV5-1 to TRBJ2-5; TRBD2 agrees at 11 bases. V was pared by 4 bases and J by 5 bases, with 13 bases of the junction left unmatched. The CDR3 covers 17 residues. The germline gives CDR1 SGHRS, CDR2 YFSETQ. In nucleotides, the CDR3 is TGCGCCAGCAGCAACTTAGCGGGAGGGCTTGTTGATGAGACCCAGTACTTC. Its protein product is CASSNLAGGLVDETQYF.

This clonotype was detected many times. V and J are TRBV7-2 and TRBJ2-3; D is perhaps TRBD2 (6 bases). CDR3 size: 13 residues. From germline, CDR1 is SGHTA and CDR2 FQGNSA. V dropped 1 base and J dropped 4 bases, with 6 bases sitting between them. CDR3: CASSLGGADTQYF. The CDR3 region has the DNA TGTGCCAGCAGCTTAGGGGGGGCAGATACGCAGTATTTT.

This chain links TRBV27 with TRBJ1-5, with D hard to call. V lost 5 bases to trimming and J lost 5 bases, with 16 bases between them. The CDR3 runs to 15 residues. From germline, CDR1 is MNHEY and CDR2 SMNVEV (reference sequence). CDR3 residues: CASSRRARVDQPQHF. DNA for the CDR3: TGTGCCAGCAGTCGGAGGGCGCGGGTAGATCAGCCCCAGCATTTT.

This clonotype has more than one count but fewer than ten. The CDR3 DNA reads TGTGCCAGCAGCGCCTGGAACACAGATACGCAGTATTTT. Translation gives CASSAWNTDTQYF. The V call is TRBV5-6, the J call TRBJ2-3, with D unresolved. Germline CDR1 SGHDT, CDR2 YYEEEE. CDR3 length: 13 residues. V gave up 4 bases and J gave up 2 bases, with 8 bases separating them. The whole variable domain, filled in from reference TRBV5-6 and TRBJ2-3, reads DAGVTQSPTHLIKTRGQQVTLRCSPKSGHDTVSWYQQALGQGPQFIFQYYEEEERQRGNFPDRFSGHQFPNYSSELNVNALLLGDSALYLCASSAWNTDTQYFGPGTRLTVL.

The chain is built from TRBV25-1 and TRBJ2-3; 13 positions agree with TRBD2. CDR1 MGHDK and CDR2 SYGVNS come from the germline V gene. After removal of 3 bases from V and 2 bases from J, the junction contained 5 bases not matched to a gene. The CDR3 has 17 amino acids. The CDR3 DNA sequence: TGTGCCAGCAGTGACTCGGGGACTAGCGGGAACACAGATACGCAGTATTTT. Translated, it gives CASSDSGTSGNTDTQYF.

This clonotype was seen repeatedly, ten times or more. The chain uses TRBV20-1 and TRBJ2-2; weak D call: TRBD1 (5 bases). CDR3 length: 14 residues. The germline CDR1 and CDR2 sequences are DFQATT and SNEGSKA (reference sequence). The V and J ends lost 3 bases and 0 bases respectively, with 8 bases between them. The CDR3 nucleotides are TGCAGTGCTAGTCAAGGGGCGAACACCGGGGAGCTGTTTTTT. It specifies CSASQGANTGELFF.

This clonotype was recorded a few times. The genes are TRBV20-1 and TRBJ1-5, with 9 positions matching TRBD1. CDR3 size: 14 residues. The J segment lost 7 bases and the V segment lost 0 bases, leaving 4 bases of the junction unmatched. The V gene's germline CDR1 is DFQATT and CDR2 SNEGSKA (reference sequence). CDR3 bases: TGCAGTGCTAGAGATGGGACAGGGAGACAGCCCCAGCATTTT. This codes for CSARDGTGRQPQHF.

Only a few counts were recorded for this clonotype. The rearrangement links TRBV7-2 to TRBJ1-4; D might be TRBD1 (5 bases). The CDR3 length is 14 residues. V gave up 1 base and J gave up 4 bases, with 7 bases separating them. Germline CDR1 SGHTA, CDR2 FQGNSA. The CDR3 region is CASSLGGFNEKLFF. DNA for the CDR3: TGTGCCAGCAGCTTAGGGGGGTTTAATGAAAAACTGTTTTTT.

This clonotype was detected many times. The J gene is TRBJ1-2, the V gene TRBV7-9, with D possibly matching TRBD1 (6 bases). CDR1 and CDR2 (germline): SEHNR, FQNEAQ (reference sequence). Trimming stripped 2 bases from V and 8 bases from J, with 12 bases between. This CDR3 region has 13 residues. CDR3 coding DNA: TGTGCCAGCAGCTTACGGGGGGCGCGAGGCTACACCTTC. Translating it yields CASSLRGARGYTF. Variable domain in full (rest from reference TRBV7-9 and TRBJ1-2): DTGVSQNPRHKITKRGQNVTFRCDPISEHNRLYWYRQTLGQGPEFLTYFQNEAQLEKSRLLSDRFSAERPKGSFSTLEIQRTEQGDSAMYLCASSLRGARGYTFGSGTRLTVV.

The chain couples TRBV2 to TRBJ1-1; D possibly corresponds to TRBD1 (5 bases). The length of the CDR3 is 13 residues. The germline V gene has CDR1 SNHLY and CDR2 FYNNEI. V was pared by 2 bases and J by 8 bases, with 12 bases between. The CDR3 protein is CASSEPGRREAFF. The CDR3 bases are TGTGCCAGCAGTGAACCAGGGAGGAGGGAAGCTTTCTTT.

This clonotype appeared many times. V gene TRBV6-6 combines with J gene TRBJ2-5; no clear D gene. CDR1 is MNHNY, CDR2 SVGAGI, per germline (reference sequence). V was pared by 6 bases and J by 2 bases, with 19 bases between. The CDR3 is made up of 16 amino acids. The CDR3 spells CASSTSLSEMQETQYF. The CDR3 DNA is TGTGCCAGCAGCACATCCTTGTCGGAAATGCAAGAGACCCAGTACTTC.

The chain combines TRBV19 with TRBJ2-7; 7 bases are a match to TRBD1. Germline CDR1 LNHDA, CDR2 SQIVND (reference sequence). Trimming removed 4 bases from V and 3 bases from J; junction bases left unmatched: 9. The CDR3 loop spans 15 amino acids. CDR3 residues: CASSNPGTEIYEQYF. DNA of the CDR3: TGTGCCAGTAGTAACCCCGGGACAGAAATCTACGAGCAGTACTTC.